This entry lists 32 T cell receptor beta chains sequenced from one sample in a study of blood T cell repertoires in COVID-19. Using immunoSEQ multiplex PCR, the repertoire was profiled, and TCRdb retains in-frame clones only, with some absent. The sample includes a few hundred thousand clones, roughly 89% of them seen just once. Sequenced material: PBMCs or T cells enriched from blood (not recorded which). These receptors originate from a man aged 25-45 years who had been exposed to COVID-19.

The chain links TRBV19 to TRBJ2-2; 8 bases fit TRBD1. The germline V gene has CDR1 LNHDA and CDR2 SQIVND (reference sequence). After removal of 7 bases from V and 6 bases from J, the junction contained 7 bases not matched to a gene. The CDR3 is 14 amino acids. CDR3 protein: CASIMDRDPGELFF. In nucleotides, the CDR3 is TGTGCCAGTATCATGGACAGGGATCCCGGGGAGCTGTTTTTT.

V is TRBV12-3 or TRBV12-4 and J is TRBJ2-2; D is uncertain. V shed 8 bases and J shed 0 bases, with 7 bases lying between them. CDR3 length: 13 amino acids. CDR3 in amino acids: CASHIANTGELFF. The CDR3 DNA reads TGTGCCAGCCATATAGCGAACACCGGGGAGCTGTTTTTT.

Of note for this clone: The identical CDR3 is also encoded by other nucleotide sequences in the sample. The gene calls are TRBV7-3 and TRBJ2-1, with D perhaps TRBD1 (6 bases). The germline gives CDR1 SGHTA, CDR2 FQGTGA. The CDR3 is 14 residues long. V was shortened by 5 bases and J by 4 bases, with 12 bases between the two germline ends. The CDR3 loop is CASSPGTRYNEQFF. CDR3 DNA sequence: TGTGCCAGCAGCCCCGGGACACGGTACAATGAGCAGTTCTTC.

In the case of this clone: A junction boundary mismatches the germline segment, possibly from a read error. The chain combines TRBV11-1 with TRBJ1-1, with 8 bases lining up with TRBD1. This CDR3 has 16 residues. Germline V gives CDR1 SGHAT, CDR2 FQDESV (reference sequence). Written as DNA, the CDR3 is TGTGCCAGCAGCCGGGACAGGTCGCCTGCGAACGCTGAAGCTTTCTTT. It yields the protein CASSRDRSPANAEAFF.

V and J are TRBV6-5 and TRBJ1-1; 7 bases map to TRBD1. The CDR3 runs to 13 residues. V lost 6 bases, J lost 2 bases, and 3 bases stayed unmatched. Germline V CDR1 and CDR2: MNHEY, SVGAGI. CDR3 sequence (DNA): TGTGCCAGCAGGAACAGGGGAAACACTGAAGCTTTCTTT. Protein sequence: CASRNRGNTEAFF.

In nucleotides, the CDR3 is TGTGCCACCGGGGGGGGCGGAGGTACGCAGTATTTT. Residues: CATGGGGGTQYF. The chain employs TRBV12-3 or TRBV12-4 and TRBJ2-3; 8 nucleotides match TRBD2. The CDR3 spans 12 residues. J lost 8 bases, V lost 10 bases, and 8 bases had no gene match.

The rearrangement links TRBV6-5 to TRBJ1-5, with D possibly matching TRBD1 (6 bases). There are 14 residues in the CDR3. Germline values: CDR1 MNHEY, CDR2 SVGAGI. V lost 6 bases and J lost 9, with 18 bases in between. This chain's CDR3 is CASRPAGDGPPQHF. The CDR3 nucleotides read TGTGCCAGCAGACCAGCAGGGGACGGACCGCCCCAGCATTTT.

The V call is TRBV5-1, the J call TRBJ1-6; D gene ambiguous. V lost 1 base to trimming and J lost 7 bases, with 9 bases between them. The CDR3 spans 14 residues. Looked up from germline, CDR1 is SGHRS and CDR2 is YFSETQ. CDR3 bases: TGCGCCAGCAGCTTGAACAACGCAAATTCACCCCTCCACTTT. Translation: CASSLNNANSPLHF.

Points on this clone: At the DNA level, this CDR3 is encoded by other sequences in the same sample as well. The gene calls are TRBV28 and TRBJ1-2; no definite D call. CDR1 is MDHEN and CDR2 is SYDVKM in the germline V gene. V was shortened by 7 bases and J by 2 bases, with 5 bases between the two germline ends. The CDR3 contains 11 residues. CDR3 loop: CASTRNYGYTF. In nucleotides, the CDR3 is TGTGCCAGCACGCGAAACTATGGCTACACCTTC.

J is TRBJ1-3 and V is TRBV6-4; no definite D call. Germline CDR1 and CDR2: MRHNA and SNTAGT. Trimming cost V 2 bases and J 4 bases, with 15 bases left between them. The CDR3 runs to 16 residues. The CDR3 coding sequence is TGTGCCAGCAGTGACGCCGAGGGTTCGTGGGGAAACACCATATATTTT. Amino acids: CASSDAEGSWGNTIYF.

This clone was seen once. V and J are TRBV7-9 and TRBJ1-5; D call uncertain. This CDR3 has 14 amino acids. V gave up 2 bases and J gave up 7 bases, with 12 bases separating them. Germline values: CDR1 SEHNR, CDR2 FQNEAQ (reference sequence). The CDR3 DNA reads TGTGCCAGCAGCTTACTCGGAGGCGGACAGCCCCAGCATTTT. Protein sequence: CASSLLGGGQPQHF. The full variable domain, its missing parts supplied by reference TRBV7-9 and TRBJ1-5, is DTGVSQNPRHKITKRGQNVTFRCDPISEHNRLYWYRQTLGQGPEFLTYFQNEAQLEKSRLLSDRFSAERPKGSFSTLEIQRTEQGDSAMYLCASSLLGGGQPQHFGDGTRLSIL.

Here the CDR3 DNA reads TGTGCCAGCAGCTTAGGTCCGGGGTCGAGCTCTGGGGCCAACGTCCTGACTTTC. Encoded protein: CASSLGPGSSSGANVLTF. The chain combines TRBV7-7 with TRBJ2-6; D is possibly TRBD2 (5 bases). Germline V gene sequence: CDR1 SSHAT, CDR2 FNYEAQ (reference sequence). V lost 1 base and J 0 bases, leaving 13 bases between the germline ends. This CDR3 contains 18 residues.

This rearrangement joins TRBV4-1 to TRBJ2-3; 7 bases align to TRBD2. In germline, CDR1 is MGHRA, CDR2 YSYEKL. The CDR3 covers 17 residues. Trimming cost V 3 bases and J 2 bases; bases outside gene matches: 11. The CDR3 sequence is CASSHPMGGVNTDTQYF. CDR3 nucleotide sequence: TGCGCCAGCAGCCACCCAATGGGAGGGGTCAACACAGATACGCAGTATTTT.

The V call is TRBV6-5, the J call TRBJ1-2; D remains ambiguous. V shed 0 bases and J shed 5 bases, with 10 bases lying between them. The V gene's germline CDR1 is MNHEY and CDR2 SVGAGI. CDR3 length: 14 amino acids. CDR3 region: CASSYSNGLYGYTF. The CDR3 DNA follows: TGTGCCAGCAGTTACTCGAACGGGTTATATGGCTACACCTTC.

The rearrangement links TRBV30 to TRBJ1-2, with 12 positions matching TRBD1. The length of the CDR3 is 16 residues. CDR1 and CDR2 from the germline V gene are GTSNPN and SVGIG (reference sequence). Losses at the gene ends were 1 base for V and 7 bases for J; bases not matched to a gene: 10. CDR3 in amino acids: CAWSGGTGGPSVGYTF. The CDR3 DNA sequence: TGTGCCTGGAGTGGAGGGACAGGGGGCCCTTCTGTTGGCTACACCTTC.

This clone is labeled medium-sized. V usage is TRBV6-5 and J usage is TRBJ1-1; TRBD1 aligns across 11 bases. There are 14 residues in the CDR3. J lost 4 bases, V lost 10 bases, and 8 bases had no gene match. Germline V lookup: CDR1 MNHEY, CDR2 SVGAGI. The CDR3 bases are TGTGCCACAAGGACAGGGGGCGAGGGCACTGAAGCTTTCTTT. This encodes CATRTGGEGTEAFF.

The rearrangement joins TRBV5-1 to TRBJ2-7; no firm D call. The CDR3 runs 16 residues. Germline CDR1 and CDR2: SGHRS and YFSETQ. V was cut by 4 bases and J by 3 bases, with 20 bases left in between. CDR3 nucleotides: TGCGCCAGCAGCCCGTCACAAACCTTGGCGGACTACGAGCAGTACTTC. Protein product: CASSPSQTLADYEQYF.

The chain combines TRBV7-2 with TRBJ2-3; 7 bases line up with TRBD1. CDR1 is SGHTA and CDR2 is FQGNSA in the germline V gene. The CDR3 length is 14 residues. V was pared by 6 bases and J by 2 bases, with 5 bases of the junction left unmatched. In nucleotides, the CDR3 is TGTGCCAGCAGTACGGACAGGTTCACAGATACGCAGTATTTT. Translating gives CASSTDRFTDTQYF.

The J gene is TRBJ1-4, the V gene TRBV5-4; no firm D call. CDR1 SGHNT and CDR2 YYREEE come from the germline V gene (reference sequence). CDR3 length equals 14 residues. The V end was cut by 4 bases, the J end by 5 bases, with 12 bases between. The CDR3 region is CASSPSGLNEKLFF. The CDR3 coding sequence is TGTGCCAGCAGCCCCAGCGGGCTAAATGAAAAACTGTTTTTT.

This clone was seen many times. The CDR3 nucleotides are TGTGCCAGCAGTTACTCGGAGGGGGCTGTGGAGACCCAGTACTTC. Its translation is CASSYSEGAVETQYF. The V and J genes are TRBV6-2 or TRBV6-3 and TRBJ2-5, with D maybe TRBD1 (7 bases). The CDR3 is 15 residues long. Germline V gene sequence: CDR1 MNHEY, CDR2 SVGEGT. V was trimmed by 0 bases and J by 5 bases, leaving 13 bases between them.

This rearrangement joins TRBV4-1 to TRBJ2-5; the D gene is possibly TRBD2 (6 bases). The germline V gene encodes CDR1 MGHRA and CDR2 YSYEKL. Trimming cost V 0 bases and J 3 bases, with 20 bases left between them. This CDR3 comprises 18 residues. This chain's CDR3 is CASSQDQTAVGGKETQYF. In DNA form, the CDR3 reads TGCGCCAGCAGCCAAGACCAAACCGCAGTGGGGGGTAAAGAGACCCAGTACTTC.

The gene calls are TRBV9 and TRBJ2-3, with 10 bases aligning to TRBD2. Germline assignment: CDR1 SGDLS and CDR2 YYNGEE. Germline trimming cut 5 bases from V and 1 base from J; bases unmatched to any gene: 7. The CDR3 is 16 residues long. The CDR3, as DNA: TGTGCCAGCAGTGGAGATGGGACTAGCGGCACAGATACGCAGTATTTT. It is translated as CASSGDGTSGTDTQYF.

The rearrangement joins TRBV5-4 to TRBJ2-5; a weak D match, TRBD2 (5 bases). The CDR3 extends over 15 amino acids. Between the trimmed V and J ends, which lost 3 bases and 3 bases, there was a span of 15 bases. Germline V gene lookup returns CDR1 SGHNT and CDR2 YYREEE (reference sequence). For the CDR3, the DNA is TGTGCCAGCAGCTCGGATCTAGCATTTGAAGAGACCCAGTACTTC. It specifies CASSSDLAFEETQYF.

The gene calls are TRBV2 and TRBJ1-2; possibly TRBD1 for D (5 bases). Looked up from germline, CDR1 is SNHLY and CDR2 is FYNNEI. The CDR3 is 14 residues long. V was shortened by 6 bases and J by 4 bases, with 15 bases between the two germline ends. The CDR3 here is CASSRGEPGYGYTF. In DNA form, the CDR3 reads TGTGCCAGCAGCCGGGGGGAACCGGGCTATGGCTACACCTTC.

The CDR3 DNA sequence: TGTGCCAGTAGTATATATCTGGACAGTTTGAACACTGAAGCTTTCTTT. It codes for CASSIYLDSLNTEAFF. This rearrangement joins TRBV19 to TRBJ1-1; TRBD1 might be the D (6 bases). This CDR3 region has 16 residues. The V end was cut by 2 bases, the J end by 0 bases, with 13 bases between. Germline CDR1 LNHDA, CDR2 SQIVND (reference sequence). Looking up the rest from reference TRBV19 and TRBJ1-1 gives the full variable domain: DGGITQSPKYLFRKEGQNVTLSCEQNLNHDAMYWYRQDPGQGLRLIYYSQIVNDFQKGDIAEGYSVSREKKESFPLTVTSAQKNPTAFYLCASSIYLDSLNTEAFFGQGTRLTVV.

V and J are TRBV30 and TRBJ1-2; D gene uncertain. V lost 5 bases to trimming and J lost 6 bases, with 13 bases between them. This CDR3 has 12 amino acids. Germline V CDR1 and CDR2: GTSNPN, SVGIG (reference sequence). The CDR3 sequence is CAWQRGPDGYTF. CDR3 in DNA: TGTGCCTGGCAACGCGGGCCGGATGGCTACACCTTC.

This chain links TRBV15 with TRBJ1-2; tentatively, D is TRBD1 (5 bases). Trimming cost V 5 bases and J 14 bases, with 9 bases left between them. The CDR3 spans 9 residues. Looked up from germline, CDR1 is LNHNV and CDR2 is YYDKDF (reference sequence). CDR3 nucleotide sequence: TGTGCCACCAGCCCCCCAGGGACCTTC. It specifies CATSPPGTF.

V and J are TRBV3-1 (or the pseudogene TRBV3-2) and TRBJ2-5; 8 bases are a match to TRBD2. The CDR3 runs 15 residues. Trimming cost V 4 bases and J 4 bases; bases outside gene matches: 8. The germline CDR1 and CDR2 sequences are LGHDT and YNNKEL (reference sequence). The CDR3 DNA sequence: TGTGCCAGCAGCCCACAACCCGGGGGGGGAGAGACCCAGTACTTC. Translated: CASSPQPGGGETQYF.

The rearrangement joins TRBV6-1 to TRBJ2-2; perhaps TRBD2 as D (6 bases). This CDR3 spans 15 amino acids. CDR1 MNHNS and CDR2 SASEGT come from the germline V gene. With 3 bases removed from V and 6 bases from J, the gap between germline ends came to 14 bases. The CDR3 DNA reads TGTGCCAGCAGTGACAGTCCCCCGGGGGCCGGGGAGCTGTTTTTT. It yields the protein CASSDSPPGAGELFF.

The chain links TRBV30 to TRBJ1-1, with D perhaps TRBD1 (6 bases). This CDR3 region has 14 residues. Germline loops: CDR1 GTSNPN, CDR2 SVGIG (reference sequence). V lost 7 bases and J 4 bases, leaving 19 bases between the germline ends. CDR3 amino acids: CASEGTSVGTEAFF. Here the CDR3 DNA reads TGTGCCTCAGAGGGGACATCGGTGGGCACTGAAGCTTTCTTT.

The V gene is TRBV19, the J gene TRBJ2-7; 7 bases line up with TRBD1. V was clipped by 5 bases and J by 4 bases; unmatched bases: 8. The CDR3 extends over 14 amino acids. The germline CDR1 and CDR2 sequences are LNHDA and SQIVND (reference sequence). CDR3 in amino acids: CASSSSTGPYEQYF. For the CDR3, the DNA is TGTGCCAGTAGTTCCTCGACAGGGCCGTACGAGCAGTACTTC.

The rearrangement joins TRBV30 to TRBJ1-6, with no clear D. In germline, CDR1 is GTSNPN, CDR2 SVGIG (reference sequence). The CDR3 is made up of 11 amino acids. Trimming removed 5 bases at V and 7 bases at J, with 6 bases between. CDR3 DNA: TGTGCCTGGCCCAGAAATTCACCCCTCCACTTT. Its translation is CAWPRNSPLHF.